Each of the 22 T cell receptor beta chains below was sequenced from the same sample in a study of cytomegalovirus exposure and HLA in healthy donors. Only in-frame clones appear in the TCRdb table, and some are missing; sequencing was by immunoSEQ multiplex PCR. Among 130,000 or so clones, approximately 90% were seen once, and the ten largest hold about 2.1%. Source material: PBMCs. All receptors come from a woman between 18 and 29 years old in good health and CMV-seronegative.

J is TRBJ2-1 and V is TRBV9; 9 bases line up with TRBD2. Per germline, CDR1 SGDLS and CDR2 YYNGEE. The CDR3 consists of 15 residues. V lost 1 base to trimming and J lost 4 bases; unmatched junction nucleotides: 3. As DNA, the CDR3 is TGTGCCAGCAGCGTAATTAGCGGGGGATACAATGAGCAGTTCTTC. Its translation: CASSVISGGYNEQFF.

The chain uses TRBV11-3 and TRBJ2-7, with 11 bases that match TRBD1. This CDR3 contains 15 residues. Germline V gene lookup returns CDR1 SGHNT and CDR2 YENEEA. With 4 bases clipped from V and 3 bases from J, the junction kept 5 bases outside the gene matches. CDR3 DNA sequence: TGTGCCAGCAGCTCCGGACAGGGGGCTCGCTACGAGCAGTACTTC. Protein sequence: CASSSGQGARYEQYF.

The chain links TRBV9 to TRBJ1-6; TRBD1 agrees at 7 bases. The J segment lost 3 bases and the V segment lost 3 bases, leaving 9 bases of the junction unmatched. Germline CDR1 and CDR2: SGDLS and YYNGEE. The length of the CDR3 is 17 residues. The DNA for the CDR3 is TGTGCCAGCAGCGGGGGTAGGGACAGAAGCTATAATTCACCCCTCCACTTT. Encoded protein: CASSGGRDRSYNSPLHF.

The chain links TRBV5-1 to TRBJ1-6; 7 bases align to TRBD1. Germline V gives CDR1 SGHRS, CDR2 YFSETQ. The CDR3 consists of 15 residues. V lost 1 base to trimming and J lost 10 bases; unmatched junction nucleotides: 8. This CDR3 is CASSLSRTGRSPLHF. CDR3 in DNA: TGCGCCAGCAGCTTGAGTCGGACAGGTCGGTCACCCCTCCACTTT.

The chain carries TRBV28 and TRBJ2-7, with 10 nucleotides matching TRBD1. The junction had 10 bases not matched to a gene; V was cut back by 5 bases and J by 6 bases. The CDR3 is 15 amino acids. Germline lookup yields CDR1 MDHEN and CDR2 SYDVKM. This CDR3 is CASSGPGTGDREQYF. Here the CDR3 DNA reads TGTGCCAGCAGTGGACCCGGGACAGGGGATCGCGAGCAGTACTTC.

The chain joins TRBV9 to TRBJ1-2; TRBD1 matches 10 bases. V was clipped by 0 bases and J by 4 bases; unmatched bases: 15. The CDR3 totals 19 residues. CDR1 and CDR2 from the germline V gene are SGDLS and YYNGEE. The CDR3 bases are TGTGCCAGCAGCGTAGCGGAGGGAGGGAGACAGGGGGCAAGCTATGGCTACACCTTC. Translating it yields CASSVAEGGRQGASYGYTF.

The chain uses TRBV29-1 and TRBJ2-1; D unclear. V was pared by 6 bases and J by 5 bases, with 8 bases between. In germline, CDR1 is SQVTM, CDR2 ANQGSEA. The CDR3 has 11 residues. The CDR3 loop reads CSVNRDNEQFF. In DNA form, the CDR3 reads TGCAGCGTGAACCGGGACAATGAGCAGTTCTTC.

The J gene is TRBJ2-2, the V gene TRBV5-6; no clear D. Germline values: CDR1 SGHDT, CDR2 YYEEEE. V was cut by 2 bases and J by 1 base, with 9 bases left in between. The CDR3 length is 15 residues. The CDR3 reads CASSLSYRNTGELFF. The DNA for the CDR3 is TGTGCCAGCAGCTTATCATATAGGAACACCGGGGAGCTGTTTTTT.

The count of this clone is one. DNA for the CDR3: TGTGCCAGCAGCTCCGGGACTATAAGCACAGATACGCAGTATTTT. Amino acids: CASSSGTISTDTQYF. The rearrangement links TRBV7-9 to TRBJ2-3, with 7 positions matching TRBD2. The CDR3 length is 15 residues. CDR1 and CDR2 from the germline V gene are SEHNR and FQNEAQ (reference sequence). J was trimmed by 0 bases and V by 4 bases; bases with no gene match: 4.

The DNA of the CDR3 is TGTGCCAGCAGCCCCCGACTGGAGGGGGCAGCCTACGAGCAGTACTTC. Encoded protein: CASSPRLEGAAYEQYF. The chain combines TRBV7-8 with TRBJ2-7; possibly TRBD1 for D (7 bases). Germline assignment: CDR1 SGHVS and CDR2 FQNEAQ. There are 16 residues in the CDR3. V was trimmed by 5 bases and J by 2 bases, leaving 19 bases between them.

With respect to this clone: Other DNA sequences in this sample translate to the same CDR3. The chain combines TRBV4-1 with TRBJ1-2, with D possibly TRBD1 on 6 matching bases. Germline V gene lookup returns CDR1 MGHRA and CDR2 YSYEKL. CDR3 length: 14 amino acids. V was trimmed by 0 bases and J by 1 base, leaving 6 bases between them. The CDR3 reads CASSQDRGNYGYTF. CDR3 bases: TGCGCCAGCAGCCAAGACAGGGGTAACTATGGCTACACCTTC.

The chain recombines TRBV28 with TRBJ1-2; TRBD1 matches at 7 bases. Germline loops: CDR1 MDHEN, CDR2 SYDVKM. The CDR3 sequence is 15 residues long. The V segment lost 6 bases and the J segment 0 bases; nucleotides outside the gene matches: 7. The CDR3 loop reads CASRIGQASNYGYTF. The CDR3 nucleotides read TGTGCCAGCAGGATAGGACAGGCCTCTAACTATGGCTACACCTTC.

The chain uses TRBV6-1 and TRBJ1-5; D call uncertain. The germline V gene has CDR1 MNHNS and CDR2 SASEGT. Trimming removed 6 bases at V and 0 bases at J, with 9 bases between. This CDR3 is built from 14 residues. For the CDR3, the DNA is TGTGCCAGCAGGTACCTAAATAGCAATCAGCCCCAGCATTTT. As protein: CASRYLNSNQPQHF.

This clone came up once. The genes are TRBV7-9 and TRBJ2-3, with 11 nucleotides matching TRBD2. Germline V CDR1 and CDR2: SEHNR, FQNEAQ (reference sequence). The CDR3 length is 15 residues. Trimming removed 3 bases from V and 3 bases from J; junction bases left unmatched: 2. Here the CDR3 DNA reads TGTGCCAGCAGCTTGACTAGCGGGGTTACAGATACGCAGTATTTT. This gives the protein CASSLTSGVTDTQYF.

V and J are TRBV7-7 and TRBJ2-5, with TRBD2 matching 11 bases. With V trimmed by 6 bases and J by 5 bases, 17 bases remained unmatched. The CDR3 covers 18 residues. Germline CDR1 and CDR2: SSHAT and FNYEAQ (reference sequence). The CDR3 loop reads CASSSIKNSGGAGETQYF. CDR3 bases: TGTGCCAGCAGTTCCATTAAAAATAGCGGGGGGGCCGGGGAGACCCAGTACTTC.

The chain carries TRBV11-3 and TRBJ2-7, with D perhaps matching TRBD1 (6 bases). Germline CDR1 SGHNT, CDR2 YENEEA. This CDR3 is built from 15 residues. V was pared by 6 bases and J by 2 bases, with 17 bases between. CDR3: CASRQKSTGTYEQYF. CDR3 sequence (DNA): TGTGCCAGCAGACAAAAATCGACAGGCACCTACGAGCAGTACTTC.

The genes are TRBV7-2 and TRBJ2-7; TRBD2 matches 7 bases. The CDR3 loop spans 14 amino acids. CDR1 is SGHTA, CDR2 FQGNSA, per germline. V lost 0 bases and J lost 6; bases outside the gene matches: 5. The CDR3 protein is CASSLAGGPFEQYF. The CDR3 DNA sequence: TGTGCCAGCAGCTTAGCGGGAGGGCCATTCGAGCAGTACTTC.

The CDR3 bases are TGTGCCAGCAGCTTAGAACTGGGCAGGACTGTTCAGTACTTC. Its protein product is CASSLELGRTVQYF. The J gene is TRBJ2-4, the V gene TRBV7-2; possibly TRBD2 for D (5 bases). The CDR3 totals 14 residues. CDR1 is SGHTA and CDR2 is FQGNSA in the germline V gene. Trimming shortened V by 1 base and J by 11 bases, and 15 bases separated the two germline ends.

The rearrangement uses TRBV4-3 and TRBJ2-2; 12 bases align to TRBD1. CDR3 length: 16 amino acids. With V trimmed by 4 bases and J by 4 bases, 4 bases remained unmatched. Germline lookup yields CDR1 LGHNA and CDR2 YSLEER. This CDR3 is CASSPGQGAGTGELFF. CDR3 nucleotides: TGCGCCAGCAGCCCGGGACAGGGGGCAGGCACCGGGGAGCTGTTTTTT.

V and J are TRBV7-3 and TRBJ2-2; tentative D call: TRBD1 (6 bases). Trimming removed 5 bases from V and 4 bases from J, with 11 bases in between. The germline gives CDR1 SGHTA, CDR2 FQGTGA. The CDR3 runs 14 residues. In DNA, the CDR3 is TGTGCCAGCAGCGTACAGGGAAGCACCGGGGAGCTGTTTTTT. Protein: CASSVQGSTGELFF.

This clone occurred a few times. This chain uses TRBV13 with TRBJ2-1, with TRBD2 identical over 9 bases. The V and J ends lost 5 bases and 6 bases, in that order; junction bases with no gene match: 8. There are 15 residues in the CDR3. Germline V CDR1 and CDR2: PRHDT, FYEKMQ (reference sequence). This CDR3 reads CASSPLGTSFNEQFF. As DNA, the CDR3 is TGTGCCAGCAGCCCCCTCGGGACTAGCTTCAATGAGCAGTTCTTC.

The CDR3 sequence is CASSLVGRGDNYGYTF. Written as DNA, the CDR3 is TGTGCCAGCAGCTTAGTAGGCAGGGGGGATAACTATGGCTACACCTTC. This chain uses TRBV7-9 with TRBJ1-2; 7 bases agree with TRBD1. With V trimmed by 1 base and J by 1 base, 6 bases remained unmatched. Germline CDR1 SEHNR, CDR2 FQNEAQ (reference sequence). The CDR3 has 16 residues.